The clone carrying this TCR beta chain was seen just once. Participants spanned ages about 18 to 100 years and resided in around 25 US areas. Up to 2 weeks before entering the study, exposed participants had met a COVID-19 case. These data originate in a study of blood T cell repertoires in COVID-19. Turning to the study itself: Donors in the United States, Italy and Spain gave samples during acute or convalescent COVID-19. Sources were T cells, B-cell-depleted T cells, or PBMCs; the material itself was cDNA or gDNA.

Generated by immunoSEQ multiplex PCR, the TCRdb table keeps only in-frame clones and is missing some. The sample includes roughly 400,000 clones, around nine tenths of them seen just once. This CDR3 has 12 residues. Trimming shortened V by 5 bases and J by 4 bases, and 6 bases separated the two germline ends. Per germline, CDR1 SGHNT and CDR2 YENEEA. The sequence came from a woman younger than 30 who had been exposed to COVID-19. Material: PBMCs or T cells enriched from blood (not recorded which). V and J are TRBV11-3 and TRBJ2-1; D perhaps matches TRBD1 (5 bases). CDR3 protein: CASSNRYNEQFF. As DNA, the CDR3 is TGTGCCAGCAGCAACAGGTACAATGAGCAGTTCTTC.